This is a list of T cell receptor beta chains from one sample in a study of cytomegalovirus exposure and HLA in healthy donors. Here immunoSEQ multiplex PCR was the method, and the copy in TCRdb shows in-frame clones only, minus some. The repertoire holds 85,000 to 130,000 clones, with roughly 90% as singletons. Sequencing input: PBMCs. Receptor source: a woman younger than 30 in good health and CMV-seropositive. The CDR3 runs from the conserved cysteine through the conserved F or W. The D gene is left open where the match is weak. Rows may omit the clone size; those that give it use once, few, many or a size class.

len	j_gene	d_gene	v_gene	abundance	CDR3aa	CDR3nt
18	TRBJ1-1	TRBD1	TRBV5-1	NA	CASSLKQGQGTLNTEAFF	TGCGCCAGCAGCTTGAAACAGGGACAGGGAACTCTGAACACTGAAGCTTTCTTT
13	TRBJ1-4	NA	TRBV2	NA	CASSGEELEKLFF	TGTGCCAGCAGTGGGGAGGAGTTAGAAAAACTGTTTTTT
19	TRBJ2-3	TRBD2	TRBV4-3	once	CASSPRTLRGGAGTDTQYF	TGCGCCAGCAGCCCCAGGACCCTGCGCGGGGGGGCCGGCACAGATACGCAGTATTTT
13	TRBJ2-2	TRBD1	TRBV28	NA	CASSLQGARELFF	TGTGCCAGCAGTTTACAGGGGGCGAGGGAGCTGTTTTTT
13	TRBJ1-1	TRBD1	TRBV27	NA	CASSFGQGGEAFF	TGTGCCAGCAGTTTCGGGCAGGGGGGTGAAGCTTTCTTT
16	TRBJ1-1	NA	TRBV27	NA	CASSPRPGFMDTEAFF	TGTGCCAGCAGTCCCCGGCCAGGGTTTATGGACACTGAAGCTTTCTTT
15	TRBJ2-7	TRBD2	TRBV11-2	NA	CASSYIAGGSYEQYF	TGTGCCAGCAGCTATATAGCGGGGGGCTCCTACGAGCAGTACTTC
13	TRBJ1-1	NA	TRBV6-6	NA	CASLTGIKMVAFF	TGTGCCAGCCTGACAGGAATTAAAATGGTAGCTTTCTTT
15	TRBJ1-4	NA	TRBV28	NA	CASSLGGRTNEKLFF	TGTGCCAGCAGTTTAGGCGGGCGAACTAATGAAAAACTGTTTTTT
15	TRBJ2-1	NA	TRBV2	NA	CASITTRDDHNEQFF	TGTGCCAGCATTACGACTAGAGATGATCACAATGAGCAGTTCTTC
16	TRBJ2-7	NA	TRBV19	NA	CASSIASTGTHGEQYF	TGTGCCAGTAGTATAGCCTCGACAGGTACCCACGGGGAGCAGTACTTC
14	TRBJ2-3	NA	TRBV27	NA	CASYRGGSTDTQYF	TGTGCCAGTTACAGGGGGGGAAGCACAGATACGCAGTATTTT
16	TRBJ2-1	NA	TRBV5-4	NA	CASSLWAGSSYNEQFF	TGTGCCAGCAGCTTGTGGGCGGGATCCTCCTACAATGAGCAGTTCTTC
16	TRBJ1-2	NA	TRBV15	NA	CATSRDRGGYNYGYTF	TGTGCCACCAGCAGGGACCGGGGGGGGTATAATTATGGCTACACCTTC
15	TRBJ1-1	TRBD1	TRBV19	NA	CASSIRPTGVAEAFF	TGTGCCAGTAGTATCCGTCCCACAGGGGTGGCTGAAGCTTTCTTT
12	TRBJ1-1	NA	TRBV28	NA	CARTQGNTEAFF	TGTGCCCGTACTCAGGGAAACACTGAAGCTTTCTTT
14	TRBJ1-2	NA	TRBV14	few	CASSTTAANYGYTF	TGTGCCAGCAGCACGACAGCAGCTAACTATGGCTACACCTTC
16	TRBJ1-1	NA	TRBV18	NA	CASSPPLEGMNTEAFF	TGTGCCAGCTCACCACCTCTTGAGGGTATGAACACTGAAGCTTTCTTT
16	TRBJ1-1	NA	TRBV18	NA	CASSPGGGRANTEAFF	TGTGCCAGCTCACCGGGGGGAGGAAGGGCGAACACTGAAGCTTTCTTT
14	TRBJ2-1	NA	TRBV11-3	NA	CASSLGSGNSEQFF	TGTGCCAGCAGCTTAGGATCCGGGAACAGTGAGCAGTTCTTC
15	TRBJ1-4	NA	TRBV7-9	NA	CASQTGFATNEKLFF	TGTGCCAGCCAGACAGGTTTTGCAACTAATGAAAAACTGTTTTTT
16	TRBJ1-2	NA	TRBV6-1	NA	CASSETPGRGRSGYTF	TGTGCCAGCAGTGAAACCCCTGGGCGGGGCAGAAGTGGCTACACCTTC
14	TRBJ1-5	NA	TRBV2	few	CASSADSPNQPQHF	TGTGCCAGCAGCGCGGACAGCCCTAATCAGCCCCAGCATTTT
15	TRBJ2-3	TRBD1	TRBV6-4	NA	CASSPTGTATDTQYF	TGTGCCAGCAGCCCCACCGGGACAGCCACAGATACGCAGTATTTT
14	TRBJ1-4	NA	TRBV18	NA	CASSPLQGDEKLFF	TGTGCCAGCTCACCGCTTCAGGGCGATGAAAAACTGTTTTTT
14	TRBJ2-5	NA	TRBV7-2	NA	CASSLKLPKETQYF	TGTGCCAGCAGCTTAAAACTACCTAAAGAGACCCAGTACTTC
11	TRBJ2-7	NA	TRBV28	NA	CASSLQGTTLF	TGTGCCAGCAGTTTGCAGGGGACCACCCTCTTC
15	TRBJ1-1	TRBD1	TRBV7-8	NA	CASSPRTGTNTEAFF	TGTGCCAGCAGCCCCCGGACAGGCACGAACACTGAAGCTTTCTTT
15	TRBJ2-3	TRBD2	TRBV5-7	NA	CASSHSGGALESQYF	TGTGCCAGCAGCCACAGCGGGGGGGCCTTAGAATCGCAGTATTTT
15	TRBJ1-5	NA	TRBV28	NA	CASRDLVLTNQPQHF	TGTGCCAGCAGAGACCTAGTGCTGACCAATCAGCCCCAGCATTTT
14	TRBJ2-7	NA	TRBV28	NA	CASSLVPGSYEQYF	TGTGCCAGCAGTTTAGTACCGGGATCCTACGAGCAGTACTTC
14	TRBJ1-5	TRBD1	TRBV7-9	NA	CASSGDRVGQPQHF	TGTGCCAGCAGCGGAGACAGGGTAGGGCAGCCCCAGCATTTT
13	TRBJ2-3	NA	TRBV28	NA	CASSLPEAGTQYF	TGTGCCAGCAGTTTACCAGAGGCTGGTACGCAGTATTTT
17	TRBJ2-7	TRBD2	TRBV10-1	NA	CASSEGGTSGGFDEQYF	TGCGCCAGCAGTGAAGGGGGGACTAGCGGGGGGTTTGACGAGCAGTACTTC
13	TRBJ2-2	NA	TRBV18	NA	CASSPGGTGELFF	TGTGCCAGCTCACCGGGGGGCACCGGGGAGCTGTTTTTT
14	TRBJ1-4	NA	TRBV19	once	CASSNTGRDEKLFF	TGTGCCAGTAGTAACACAGGGAGGGATGAAAAACTGTTTTTT
13	TRBJ2-7	NA	TRBV19	NA	CASSMRLEYEQYF	TGTGCCAGTAGTATGAGGCTCGAATACGAGCAGTACTTC
16	TRBJ2-7	TRBD2	TRBV28	NA	CASSSTGLAGGKKQYF	TGTGCCAGCAGTTCGACGGGACTAGCGGGGGGAAAAAAGCAGTACTTC
16	TRBJ2-1	TRBD2	TRBV7-2	NA	CASSSLAGGLGNEQFF	TGTGCCAGCAGCAGTCTAGCGGGGGGACTTGGCAATGAGCAGTTCTTC
15	TRBJ2-2	TRBD2	TRBV6-5	NA	CASSYSGGIPGELFF	TGTGCCAGCAGTTACTCGGGAGGGATCCCCGGGGAGCTGTTTTTT
15	TRBJ2-3	TRBD1	TRBV9	NA	CASSDRGDSTDTQYF	TGTGCCAGCAGCGACAGGGGAGATAGCACAGATACGCAGTATTTT
13	TRBJ2-1	NA	TRBV19	NA	CASSIDRRNEQFF	TGTGCCAGTAGTATAGATCGGAGGAATGAGCAGTTCTTC
13	TRBJ1-6	TRBD1	TRBV9	NA	CASSATGDSPLHF	TGTGCCAGCAGCGCCACAGGGGATTCACCCCTCCACTTT
12	TRBJ1-1	TRBD1	TRBV25-1	NA	CASSAGGTEAFF	TGTGCCAGCAGTGCAGGGGGCACTGAAGCTTTCTTT
15	TRBJ2-5	TRBD1	TRBV4-1	NA	CASSRGQGVSETQYF	TGCGCCAGCAGCCGGGGACAGGGAGTTTCAGAGACCCAGTACTTC
15	TRBJ2-4	TRBD2	TRBV6-1	NA	CASSLAELAKNIQYF	TGTGCCAGCAGTCTAGCGGAGCTAGCCAAAAACATTCAGTACTTC
14	TRBJ2-2	NA	TRBV27	NA	CASAVYTRGGELFF	TGTGCCAGCGCCGTGTATACCCGGGGTGGGGAGCTGTTTTTT
19	TRBJ2-1	TRBD2	TRBV27	NA	CASSPLWALTSGAYNEQFF	TGTGCCAGCAGTCCACTATGGGCTTTGACTAGCGGGGCTTACAATGAGCAGTTCTTC
14	TRBJ1-2	TRBD1	TRBV18	NA	CASSKPPGGYGYTF	TGTGCCAGCTCCAAACCTCCAGGGGGATATGGCTACACCTTC
18	TRBJ2-2	TRBD2	TRBV13	large	CASSRTSGGAIGTGELFF	TGTGCCAGCAGCCGAACTAGCGGGGGGGCCATTGGAACCGGGGAGCTGTTTTTT
15	TRBJ1-6	TRBD1	TRBV6-5	NA	CASSLTGDLNSPLHF	TGTGCCAGCAGCTTAACAGGGGATTTGAATTCACCCCTCCACTTT
14	TRBJ1-5	NA	TRBV6-6	NA	CASIQGESNQPQHF	TGTGCCAGCATACAGGGAGAAAGCAATCAGCCCCAGCATTTT
17	TRBJ1-5	NA	TRBV28	NA	CASSLIRLRDKNQPQHF	TGTGCCAGCAGTTTAATTCGTTTGAGGGACAAAAATCAGCCCCAGCATTTT
14	TRBJ1-2	NA	TRBV5-1	NA	CASSLRGTDYGYTF	TGCGCCAGCAGCCTCCGCGGGACGGACTATGGCTACACCTTC
15	TRBJ1-4	NA	TRBV5-1	NA	CASSTEGVANEKLFF	TGCGCCAGCAGCACTGAGGGTGTCGCTAATGAAAAACTGTTTTTT